The present TCR beta chain was sequenced within a study of blood T cells in healthy people across ages. Study results and caveats: It was the long-lived donors that had more naive CD4+ cells and higher diversity than aged donors. Per-million-T-cell TCR beta diversity fell roughly linearly with age.

Donors each provided approximately 9.6 milliliters of peripheral blood. The J segment lost 5 bases and the V segment lost 0 bases, leaving 12 bases of the junction unmatched. The CDR3 totals 17 residues. Per the germline V gene, CDR1 is MNHEY and CDR2 is SVGAGI. This clonotype was seen a handful of times. Its cognate antigen is unknown. Then a second PCR, running about 6 to 12 cycles, was carried out with a sample-barcoded 5' primer and a J-beta primer mix. Researchers report that a template-switch adaptor with 12 random nucleotides tagged each cDNA molecule. TCRdb fed the 5' RACE reads into MiXCR, producing one record per CDR3 protein. The table shows about 1.8 million distinct CDR3 sequences, with roughly 49% occurring only once.

Input material: blood. This chain uses TRBV6-5 with TRBJ2-5, with 7 bases that match TRBD2. This receptor was identified in a woman aged 35 to 49 in good health. CDR3 amino acids: CASSYSLSGHLRETQYF. The CDR3 nucleotides read TGTGCCAGCAGTTACTCGCTTAGCGGGCACCTTCGGGAGACCCAGTACTTC.